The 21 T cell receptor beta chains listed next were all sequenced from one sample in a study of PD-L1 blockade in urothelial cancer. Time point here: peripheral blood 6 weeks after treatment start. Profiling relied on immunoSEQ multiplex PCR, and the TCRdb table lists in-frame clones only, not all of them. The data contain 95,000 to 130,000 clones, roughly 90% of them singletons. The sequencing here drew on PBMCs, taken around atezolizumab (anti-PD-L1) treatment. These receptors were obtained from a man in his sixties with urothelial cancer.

The CDR3 reads CASSQLGDRSLETQYF. CDR3 coding DNA: TGCGCCAGCAGCCAATTGGGGGACAGGTCACTAGAGACCCAGTACTTC. This chain connects TRBV5-1 to TRBJ2-5; 8 positions agree with TRBD1. Unmatched junction bases numbered 12, after V lost 4 bases and J lost 4 bases. Germline values: CDR1 SGHRS, CDR2 YFSETQ. This CDR3 comprises 16 residues.

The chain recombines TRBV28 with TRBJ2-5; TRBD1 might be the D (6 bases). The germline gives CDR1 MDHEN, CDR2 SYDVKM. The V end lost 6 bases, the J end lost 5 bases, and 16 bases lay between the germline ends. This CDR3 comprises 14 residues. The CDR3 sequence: CASSLTGLWETQYF. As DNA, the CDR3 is TGTGCCAGCAGCTTGACAGGTTTGTGGGAGACCCAGTACTTC.

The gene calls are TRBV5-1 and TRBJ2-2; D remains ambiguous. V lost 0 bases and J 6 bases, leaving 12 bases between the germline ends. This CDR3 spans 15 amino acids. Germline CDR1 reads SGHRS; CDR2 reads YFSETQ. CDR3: CASSLAIAAPGELFF. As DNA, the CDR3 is TGCGCCAGCAGCTTGGCCATCGCGGCCCCCGGGGAGCTGTTTTTT.

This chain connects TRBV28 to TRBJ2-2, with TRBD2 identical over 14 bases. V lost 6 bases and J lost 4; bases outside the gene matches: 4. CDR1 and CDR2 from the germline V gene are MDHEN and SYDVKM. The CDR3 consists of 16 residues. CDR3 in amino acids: CASSRTSGGPTGELFF. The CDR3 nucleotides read TGTGCCAGCAGCCGGACTAGCGGGGGGCCCACCGGGGAGCTGTTTTTT.

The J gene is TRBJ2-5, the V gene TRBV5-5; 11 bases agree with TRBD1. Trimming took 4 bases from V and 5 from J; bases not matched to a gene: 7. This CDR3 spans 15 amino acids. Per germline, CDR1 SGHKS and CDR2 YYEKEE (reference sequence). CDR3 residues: CASSPRTGGAETQYF. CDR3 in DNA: TGTGCCAGCAGCCCTCGGACAGGGGGCGCGGAGACCCAGTACTTC.

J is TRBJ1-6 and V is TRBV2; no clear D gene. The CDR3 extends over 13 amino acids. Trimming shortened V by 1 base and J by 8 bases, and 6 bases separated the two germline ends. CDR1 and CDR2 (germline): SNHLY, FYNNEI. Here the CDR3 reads CASSEDSYSPLHF. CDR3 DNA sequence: TGTGCCAGCAGTGAAGACAGCTATTCACCCCTCCACTTT.

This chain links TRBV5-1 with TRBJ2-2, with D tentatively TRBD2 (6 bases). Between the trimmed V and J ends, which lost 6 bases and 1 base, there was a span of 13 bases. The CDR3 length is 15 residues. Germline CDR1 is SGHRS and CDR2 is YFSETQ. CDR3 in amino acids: CASIGSQMNTGELFF. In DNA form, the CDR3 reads TGCGCCAGCATCGGGAGTCAGATGAACACCGGGGAGCTGTTTTTT.

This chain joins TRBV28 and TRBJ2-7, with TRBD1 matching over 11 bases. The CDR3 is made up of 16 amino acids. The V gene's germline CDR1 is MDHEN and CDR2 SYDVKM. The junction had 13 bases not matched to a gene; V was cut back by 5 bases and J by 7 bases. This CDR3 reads CASSPTGTGGYGEQYF. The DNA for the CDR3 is TGTGCCAGCAGTCCAACCGGGACAGGGGGTTATGGGGAGCAGTACTTC. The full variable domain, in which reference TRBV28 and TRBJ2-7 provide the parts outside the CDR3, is DVKVTQSSRYLVKRTGEKVFLECVQDMDHENMFWYRQDPGLGLRLIYFSYDVKMKEKGDIPEGYSVSREKKERFSLILESASTNQTSMYLCASSPTGTGGYGEQYFGPGTRLTVT.

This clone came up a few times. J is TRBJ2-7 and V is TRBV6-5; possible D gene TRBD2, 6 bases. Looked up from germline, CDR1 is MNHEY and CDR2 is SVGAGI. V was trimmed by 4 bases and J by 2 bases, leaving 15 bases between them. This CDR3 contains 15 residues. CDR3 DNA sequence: TGTGCCAGCAGTTTTTCGGGGACTTCCCCCTACGAGCAGTACTTC. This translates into CASSFSGTSPYEQYF.

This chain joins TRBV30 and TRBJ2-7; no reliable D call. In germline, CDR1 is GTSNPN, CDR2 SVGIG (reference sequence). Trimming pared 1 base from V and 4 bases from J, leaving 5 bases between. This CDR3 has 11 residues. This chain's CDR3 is CAWSAIYEQYF. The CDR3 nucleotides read TGTGCCTGGAGTGCAATTTACGAGCAGTACTTC.

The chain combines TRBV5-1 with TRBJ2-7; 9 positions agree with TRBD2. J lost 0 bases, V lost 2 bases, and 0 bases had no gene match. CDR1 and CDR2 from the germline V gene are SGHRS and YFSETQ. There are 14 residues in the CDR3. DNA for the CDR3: TGCGCCAGCAGCTTTAGCGGGAGCTCCTACGAGCAGTACTTC. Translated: CASSFSGSSYEQYF. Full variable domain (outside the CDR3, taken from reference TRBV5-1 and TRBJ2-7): KAGVTQTPRYLIKTRGQQVTLSCSPISGHRSVSWYQQTPGQGLQFLFEYFSETQRNKGNFPGRFSGRQFSNSRSEMNVSTLELGDSALYLCASSFSGSSYEQYFGPGTRLTVT.

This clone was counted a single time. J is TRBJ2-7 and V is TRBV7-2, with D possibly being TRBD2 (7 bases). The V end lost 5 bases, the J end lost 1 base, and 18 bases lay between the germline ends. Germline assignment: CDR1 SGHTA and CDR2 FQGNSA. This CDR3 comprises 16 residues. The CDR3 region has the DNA TGTGCCAGCAGCCCGCTCGGGAGGAGGGGGTCCTACGAGCAGTACTTC. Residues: CASSPLGRRGSYEQYF. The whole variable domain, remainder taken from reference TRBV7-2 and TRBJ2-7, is GAGVSQSPSNKVTEKGKDVELRCDPISGHTALYWYRQSLGQGLEFLIYFQGNSAPDKSGLPSDRFSAERTGGSVSTLTIQRTQQEDSAVYLCASSPLGRRGSYEQYFGPGTRLTVT.

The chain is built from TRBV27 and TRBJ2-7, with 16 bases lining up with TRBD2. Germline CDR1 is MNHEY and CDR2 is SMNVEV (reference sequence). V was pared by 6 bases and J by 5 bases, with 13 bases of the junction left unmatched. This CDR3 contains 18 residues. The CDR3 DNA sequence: TGTGCCAGCAGGCAGGGACTAGCGGGAGGGCCTCCGTTGAACGAGCAGTACTTC. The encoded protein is CASRQGLAGGPPLNEQYF.

In nucleotides, the CDR3 is TGTGCCAGCAGTTTATCTGGGGAGGGACGCCCTCGCTATGGCTACACCTTC. Protein: CASSLSGEGRPRYGYTF. The genes are TRBV28 and TRBJ1-2, with D perhaps matching TRBD1 (5 bases). Germline CDR1 is MDHEN and CDR2 is SYDVKM. Trimming cost V 1 base and J 4 bases, with 19 bases left between them. This CDR3 is 17 amino acids long.

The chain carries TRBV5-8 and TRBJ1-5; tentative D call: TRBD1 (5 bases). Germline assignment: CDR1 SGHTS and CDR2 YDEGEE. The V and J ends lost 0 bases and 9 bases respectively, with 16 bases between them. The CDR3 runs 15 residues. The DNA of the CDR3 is TGTGCCAGCAGCTTGGGATGGGACTCCCGGGCGCCCCAGCATTTT. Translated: CASSLGWDSRAPQHF.

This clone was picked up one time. This CDR3 reads CASSLGGQEGNTIYF. The CDR3 DNA reads as TGTGCCAGCAGCTTAGGCGGACAAGAGGGAAACACCATATATTTT. The gene calls are TRBV7-2 and TRBJ1-3; a weak D match, TRBD1 (5 bases). Per germline, CDR1 SGHTA and CDR2 FQGNSA. The CDR3 covers 15 residues. With 1 base removed from V and 4 bases from J, the gap between germline ends came to 11 bases.

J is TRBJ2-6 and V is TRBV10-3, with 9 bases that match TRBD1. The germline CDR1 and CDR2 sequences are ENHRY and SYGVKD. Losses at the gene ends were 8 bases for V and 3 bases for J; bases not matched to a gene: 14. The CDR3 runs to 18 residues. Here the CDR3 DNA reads TGTGCCATCCGAATGGGGACAGGGAGGGTGGTTGGGGCCAACGTCCTGACTTTC. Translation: CAIRMGTGRVVGANVLTF.

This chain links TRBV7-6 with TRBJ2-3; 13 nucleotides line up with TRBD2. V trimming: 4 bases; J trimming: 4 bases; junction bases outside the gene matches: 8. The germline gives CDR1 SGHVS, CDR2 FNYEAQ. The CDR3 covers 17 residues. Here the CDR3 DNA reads TGTGCCAGCAGCTGGACTAGCGGGAGCAGTGGGGCAGATACGCAGTATTTT. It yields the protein CASSWTSGSSGADTQYF.

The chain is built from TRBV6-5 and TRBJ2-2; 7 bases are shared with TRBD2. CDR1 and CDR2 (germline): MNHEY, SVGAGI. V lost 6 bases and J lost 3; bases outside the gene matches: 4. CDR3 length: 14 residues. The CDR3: CASRSGVYTGELFF. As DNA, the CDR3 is TGTGCCAGCAGGAGCGGGGTTTACACCGGGGAGCTGTTTTTT.

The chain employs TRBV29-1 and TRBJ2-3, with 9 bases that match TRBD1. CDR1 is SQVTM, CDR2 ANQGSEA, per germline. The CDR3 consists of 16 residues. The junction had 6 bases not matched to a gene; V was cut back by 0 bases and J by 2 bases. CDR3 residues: CSVEDPGQGLTDTQYF. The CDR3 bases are TGCAGCGTTGAAGATCCCGGACAGGGGCTCACAGATACGCAGTATTTT.

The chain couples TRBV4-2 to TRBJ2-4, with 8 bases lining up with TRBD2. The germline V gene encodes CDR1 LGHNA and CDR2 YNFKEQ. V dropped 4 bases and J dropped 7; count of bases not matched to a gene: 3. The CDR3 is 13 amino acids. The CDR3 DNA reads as TGTGCCAGCAGCCCCCCGGGGGGGAACATTCAGTACTTC. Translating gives CASSPPGGNIQYF.